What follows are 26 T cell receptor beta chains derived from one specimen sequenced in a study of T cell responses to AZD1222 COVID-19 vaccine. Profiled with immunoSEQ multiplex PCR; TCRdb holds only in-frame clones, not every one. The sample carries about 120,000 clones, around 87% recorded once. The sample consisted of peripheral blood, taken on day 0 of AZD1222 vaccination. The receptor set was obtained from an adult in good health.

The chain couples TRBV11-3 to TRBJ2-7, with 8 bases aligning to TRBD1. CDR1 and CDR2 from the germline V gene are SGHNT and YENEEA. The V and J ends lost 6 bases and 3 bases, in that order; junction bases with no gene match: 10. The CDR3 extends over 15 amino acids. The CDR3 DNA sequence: TGTGCCAGCAGGAGAGAAGGACAGGGCAGCTACGAGCAGTACTTC. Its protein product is CASRREGQGSYEQYF.

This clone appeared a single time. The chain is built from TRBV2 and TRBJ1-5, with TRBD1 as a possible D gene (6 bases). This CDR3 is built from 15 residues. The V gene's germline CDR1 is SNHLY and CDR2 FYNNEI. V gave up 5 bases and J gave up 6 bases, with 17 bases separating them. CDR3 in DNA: TGTGCCAGCAGTTCACGGACAGCTTCGACTCAGCCCCAGCATTTT. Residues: CASSSRTASTQPQHF.

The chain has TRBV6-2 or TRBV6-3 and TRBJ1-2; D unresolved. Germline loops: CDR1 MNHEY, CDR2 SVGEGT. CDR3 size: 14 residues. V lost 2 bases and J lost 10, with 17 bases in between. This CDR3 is CASSYTVGRDDYTF. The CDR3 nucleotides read TGTGCCAGCAGTTACACAGTCGGAAGAGACGACTACACCTTC.

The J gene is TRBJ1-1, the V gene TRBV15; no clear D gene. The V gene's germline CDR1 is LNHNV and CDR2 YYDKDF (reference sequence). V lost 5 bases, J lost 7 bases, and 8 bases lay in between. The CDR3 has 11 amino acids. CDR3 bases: TGTGCCACCAGCTTAGCGGGTGAAGCTTTCTTT. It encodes CATSLAGEAFF.

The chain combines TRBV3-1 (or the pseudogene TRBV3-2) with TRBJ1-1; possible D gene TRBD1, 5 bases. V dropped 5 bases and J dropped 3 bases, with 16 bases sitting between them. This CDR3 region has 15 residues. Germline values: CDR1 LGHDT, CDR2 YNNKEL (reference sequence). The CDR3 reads CASSKEWGSYTEAFF. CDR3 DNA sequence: TGTGCCAGCAGCAAGGAGTGGGGGAGCTACACTGAAGCTTTCTTT.

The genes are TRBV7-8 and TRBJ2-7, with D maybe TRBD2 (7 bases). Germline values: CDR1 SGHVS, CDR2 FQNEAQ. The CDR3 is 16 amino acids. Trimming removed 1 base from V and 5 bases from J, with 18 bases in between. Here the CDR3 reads CASSLVGGAVSHEQYF. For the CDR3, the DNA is TGTGCCAGCAGCTTAGTGGGGGGGGCGGTTAGCCACGAGCAGTACTTC.

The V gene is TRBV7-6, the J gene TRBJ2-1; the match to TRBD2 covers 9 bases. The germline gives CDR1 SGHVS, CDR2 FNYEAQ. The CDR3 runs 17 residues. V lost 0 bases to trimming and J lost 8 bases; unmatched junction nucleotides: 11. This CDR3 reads CASSLAPAGGTGDEQFF. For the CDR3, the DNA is TGTGCCAGCAGCTTAGCACCAGCGGGGGGAACTGGGGATGAGCAGTTCTTC.

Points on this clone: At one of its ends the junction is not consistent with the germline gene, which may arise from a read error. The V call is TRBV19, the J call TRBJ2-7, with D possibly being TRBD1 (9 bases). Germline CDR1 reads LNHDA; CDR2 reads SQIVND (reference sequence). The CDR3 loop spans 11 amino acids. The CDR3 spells CSSGTGLEQYF. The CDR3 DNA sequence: TGCAGTAGCGGGACAGGGCTCGAGCAGTACTTC.

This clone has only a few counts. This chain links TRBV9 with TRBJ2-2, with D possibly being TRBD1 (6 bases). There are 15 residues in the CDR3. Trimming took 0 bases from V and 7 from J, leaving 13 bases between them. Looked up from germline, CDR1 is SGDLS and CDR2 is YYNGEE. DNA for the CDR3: TGTGCCAGCAGCGTAGCAGGGGCTGGAGGCGGGGAGCTGTTTTTT. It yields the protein CASSVAGAGGGELFF.

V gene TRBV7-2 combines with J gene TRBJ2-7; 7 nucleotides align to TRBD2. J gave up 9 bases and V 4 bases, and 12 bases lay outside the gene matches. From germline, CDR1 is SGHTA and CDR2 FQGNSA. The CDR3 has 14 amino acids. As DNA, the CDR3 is TGTGCCAGCAGCTCTAGGACTAGAGGGTTAGGGCAGTACTTC. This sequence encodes CASSSRTRGLGQYF.

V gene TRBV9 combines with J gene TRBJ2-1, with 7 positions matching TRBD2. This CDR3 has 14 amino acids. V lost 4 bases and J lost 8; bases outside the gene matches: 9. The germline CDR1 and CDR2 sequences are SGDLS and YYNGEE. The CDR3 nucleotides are TGTGCCAGCAGCCCCCAGACTAGCCAGGATGAGCAGTTCTTC. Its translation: CASSPQTSQDEQFF.

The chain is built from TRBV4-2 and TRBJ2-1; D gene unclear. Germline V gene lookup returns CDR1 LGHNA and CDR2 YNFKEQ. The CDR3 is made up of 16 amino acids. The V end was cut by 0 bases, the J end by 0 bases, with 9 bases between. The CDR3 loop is CASSQDLASSYNEQFF. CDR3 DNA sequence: TGTGCCAGCAGCCAAGATTTAGCCAGCTCCTACAATGAGCAGTTCTTC.

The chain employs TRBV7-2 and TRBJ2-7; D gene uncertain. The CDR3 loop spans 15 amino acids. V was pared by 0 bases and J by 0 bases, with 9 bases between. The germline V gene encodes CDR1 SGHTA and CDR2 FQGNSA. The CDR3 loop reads CASSLAVMSSYEQYF. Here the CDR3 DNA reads TGTGCCAGCAGCTTAGCAGTGATGAGCTCCTACGAGCAGTACTTC. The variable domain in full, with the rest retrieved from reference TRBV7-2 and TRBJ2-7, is GAGVSQSPSNKVTEKGKDVELRCDPISGHTALYWYRQSLGQGLEFLIYFQGNSAPDKSGLPSDRFSAERTGGSVSTLTIQRTQQEDSAVYLCASSLAVMSSYEQYFGPGTRLTVT.

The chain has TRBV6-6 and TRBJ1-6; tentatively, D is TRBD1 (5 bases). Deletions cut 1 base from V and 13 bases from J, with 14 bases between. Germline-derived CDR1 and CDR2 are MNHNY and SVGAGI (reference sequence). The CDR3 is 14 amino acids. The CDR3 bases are TGTGCCAGCAGTTACTATGACCCGCAGGGTCCCCTCCACTTT. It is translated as CASSYYDPQGPLHF.

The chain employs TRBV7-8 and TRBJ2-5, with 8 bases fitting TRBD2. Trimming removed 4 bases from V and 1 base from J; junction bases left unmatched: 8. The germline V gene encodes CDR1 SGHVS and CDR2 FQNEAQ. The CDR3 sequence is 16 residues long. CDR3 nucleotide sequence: TGTGCCAGCAGCTCAAAACGACTAGCGAGCCAAGAGACCCAGTACTTC. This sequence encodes CASSSKRLASQETQYF.

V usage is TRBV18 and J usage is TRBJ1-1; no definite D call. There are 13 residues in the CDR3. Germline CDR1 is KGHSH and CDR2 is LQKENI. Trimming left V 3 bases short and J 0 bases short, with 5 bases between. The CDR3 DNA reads TGTGCCAGCTCACCGAAGGTGAACACTGAAGCTTTCTTT. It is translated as CASSPKVNTEAFF.

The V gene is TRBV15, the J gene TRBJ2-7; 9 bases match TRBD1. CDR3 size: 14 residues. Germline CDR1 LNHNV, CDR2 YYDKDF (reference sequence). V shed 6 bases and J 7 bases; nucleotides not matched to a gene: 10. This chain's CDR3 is CATSRTGVIGEQYF. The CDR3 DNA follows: TGTGCCACCAGTAGGACAGGGGTCATCGGGGAGCAGTACTTC.

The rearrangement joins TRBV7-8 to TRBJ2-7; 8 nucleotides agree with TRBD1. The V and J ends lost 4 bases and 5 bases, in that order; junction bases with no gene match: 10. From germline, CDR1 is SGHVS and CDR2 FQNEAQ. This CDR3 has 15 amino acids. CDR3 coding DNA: TGTGCCAGCAGCTCGTCCCGGGACAGGTCCCACGAGCAGTACTTC. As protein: CASSSSRDRSHEQYF.

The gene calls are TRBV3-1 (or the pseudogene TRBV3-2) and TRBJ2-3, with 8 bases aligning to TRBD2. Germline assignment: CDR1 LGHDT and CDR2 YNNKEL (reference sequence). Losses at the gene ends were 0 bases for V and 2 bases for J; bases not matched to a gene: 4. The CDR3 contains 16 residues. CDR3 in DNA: TGTGCCAGCAGCCAAGATGAGCGGGGGATCACAGATACGCAGTATTTT. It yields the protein CASSQDERGITDTQYF.

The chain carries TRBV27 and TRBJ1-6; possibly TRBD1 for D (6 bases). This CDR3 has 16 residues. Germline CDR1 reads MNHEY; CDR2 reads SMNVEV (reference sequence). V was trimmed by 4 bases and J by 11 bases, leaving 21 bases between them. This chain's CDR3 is CASSYSGASAGTPLHF. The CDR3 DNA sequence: TGTGCCAGCAGTTACTCAGGGGCCTCCGCGGGAACACCCCTCCACTTT.

The chain's CDR3 is CATTGRRDTIYF. The CDR3 DNA is TGTGCCACCACGGGTCGTCGGGACACCATATATTTT. The chain couples TRBV28 to TRBJ1-3; D unresolved. The CDR3 totals 12 residues. Deletions cut 10 bases from V and 8 bases from J, with 15 bases between. The germline gives CDR1 MDHEN, CDR2 SYDVKM.

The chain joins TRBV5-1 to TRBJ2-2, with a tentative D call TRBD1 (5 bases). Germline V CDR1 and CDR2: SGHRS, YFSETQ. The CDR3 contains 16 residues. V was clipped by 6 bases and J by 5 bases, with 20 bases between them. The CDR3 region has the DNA TGCGCCAGCACTCGCCACGGGCAGGGCTTGACCGGGGAGCTGTTTTTT. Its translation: CASTRHGQGLTGELFF.

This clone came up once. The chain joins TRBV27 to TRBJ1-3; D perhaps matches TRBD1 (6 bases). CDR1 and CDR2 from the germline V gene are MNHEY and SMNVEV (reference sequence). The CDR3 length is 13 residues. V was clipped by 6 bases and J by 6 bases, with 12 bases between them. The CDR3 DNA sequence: TGTGCCAGCAGGGGGGGCTCACAAAACACCATATATTTT. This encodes CASRGGSQNTIYF.

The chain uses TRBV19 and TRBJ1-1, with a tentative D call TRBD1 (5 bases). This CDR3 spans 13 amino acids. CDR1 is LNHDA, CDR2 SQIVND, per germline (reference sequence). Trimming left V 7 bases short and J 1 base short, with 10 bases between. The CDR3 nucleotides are TGTGCCAGTAAAGGCAGGGAGAACACTGAAGCTTTCTTT. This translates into CASKGRENTEAFF.

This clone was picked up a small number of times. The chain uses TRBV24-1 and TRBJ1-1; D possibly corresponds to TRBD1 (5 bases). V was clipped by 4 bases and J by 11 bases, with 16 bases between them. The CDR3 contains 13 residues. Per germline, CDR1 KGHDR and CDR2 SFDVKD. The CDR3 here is CATSDPWGGSAFF. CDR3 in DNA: TGTGCCACCAGTGACCCTTGGGGGGGAAGTGCTTTCTTT.

CDR3 sequence: CASSILAGPTGELFF. The CDR3, as DNA: TGTGCCAGCAGCATACTAGCGGGACCCACCGGGGAGCTGTTTTTT. The chain links TRBV6-5 to TRBJ2-2, with 10 bases fitting TRBD2. This CDR3 region has 15 residues. The trim removed 6 bases at V and 4 bases at J, leaving 5 bases unmatched. Germline CDR1 and CDR2: MNHEY and SVGAGI.